The text below deals with one TCR beta chain. This record comes from a study of identifying expanded T cells in peripheral blood. Collection occurred without any documented infections or immune events in donors. The J segment lost 4 bases and the V segment lost 1 base, leaving 4 bases of the junction unmatched. The CDR3 extends over 15 amino acids. Germline values: CDR1 LNHNV, CDR2 YYDKDF (reference sequence). Method: immunoSEQ multiplex PCR; TCRdb's copy keeps in-frame clones and lacks some. The data show 60,000 to 65,000 clones, over 80% seen once. The receptor was derived from a person aged 18 to 75 in good health. Material for sequencing was blood. J is TRBJ2-3 and V is TRBV15; 8 positions match TRBD1. CDR3 bases: TGTGCCACCAGCAGAGCAGACAGGGGAGCAGATACGCAGTATTTT. Translating it yields CATSRADRGADTQYF.